This T cell receptor beta chain comes out of a study of blood T cell repertoires in COVID-19. About the study: Donors in the United States, Italy and Spain gave samples during acute or convalescent COVID-19.

V was trimmed by 2 bases and J by 3 bases, leaving 11 bases between them. This CDR3 has 14 residues. The germline V gene has CDR1 SGHRS and CDR2 YFSETQ. The repertoire was sequenced with immunoSEQ multiplex PCR; TCRdb's copy has only in-frame clones and lacks some. This table holds a few hundred thousand clones, 89% found once. This clone was found once. The chain links TRBV5-1 to TRBJ1-1, with D perhaps TRBD1 (5 bases). Sequenced: PBMCs or T cells enriched from blood (not recorded which). The source is a woman aged 40 to 49 who had recovered from COVID-19. CDR3 protein: CASSFAGRDTEAFF. The CDR3 DNA reads TGCGCCAGCAGCTTTGCAGGGAGGGACACTGAAGCTTTCTTT.